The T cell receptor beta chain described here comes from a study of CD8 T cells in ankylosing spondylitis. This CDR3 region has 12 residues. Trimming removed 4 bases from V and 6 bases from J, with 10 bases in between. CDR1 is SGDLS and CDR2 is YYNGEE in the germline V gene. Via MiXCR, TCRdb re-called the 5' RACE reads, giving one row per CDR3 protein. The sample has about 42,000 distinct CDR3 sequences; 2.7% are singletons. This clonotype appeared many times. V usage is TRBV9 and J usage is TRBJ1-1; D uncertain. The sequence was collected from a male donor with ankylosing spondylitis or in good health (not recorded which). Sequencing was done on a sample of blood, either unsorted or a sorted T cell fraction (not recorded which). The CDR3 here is CASSRGGSEAFF. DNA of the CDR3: TGTGCCAGCAGCCGAGGCGGGTCTGAAGCTTTCTTT.